The entry below describes one T cell receptor beta chain. No cognate antigen has been identified for it. No much larger clone exists at a distance of one base, and base qualities are not known. Per the publication, the treatment or condition label means: roughly 10-day PBMC culture with coronavirus spike peptide pools or control peptides (ViraFEST assay). The ViraFEST assay, used in the study, expanded antigen-specific T cells with peptide pools and then identified the expanded clonotypes through TCR sequencing. Healthy vaccine recipients had no prior SARS-CoV-2 infection, confirmed by negative nucleocapsid antibody tests before and after vaccination. Around 2 million PBMCs per well were cultured in IMDM with roughly 5% human AB serum and 7.5 to 10 IU/ml IL-2, plus 10 ug/ml peptide pools. Half of the culture medium was replaced with fresh IL-2-containing medium on days 3 and 7. After less than 12 days of culture, CD4+ T cells were isolated by negative selection using the EasySep CD4+ T cell isolation kit. Ficoll-Paque Plus gradient centrifugation was used to isolate PBMCs from whole blood, and the isolated PBMCs were then either used fresh or cryopreserved at -140C. Each culture condition was generally run in triplicate wells.

V is reduced by 5 bases and J by 2 bases, leaving a spacing of 9 bases between them. CDR1 SGHTA and CDR2 FQGNSA are derived from the germline V gene. From its cysteine to its phenylalanine, the CDR3 spans 13 amino acids. Only the CDR3 part of the read is kept: 39 bases, read in frame from the first base. This record comes from a study of vaccination and CD4 T cells after COVID-19 (dated 2022 in TCRdb). General notes on the study: The convalescent cohort included six males and four females, with two Hispanic individuals, seven Caucasians, two Asians and one multiracial person. Each participant got two doses of either the Pfizer-BioNTech BNT162b2 vaccine (n=8) or the Moderna mRNA-1273 vaccine (n=2). Post-COVID blood samples were collected from convalescent patients a median of around 96 days after diagnosis, with a range of about 30 to 170 days. Post-vaccine blood samples were taken a median of roughly 75 days after the second vaccine dose, with a range of about 13 to 250 days. Culture stimuli were overlapping spike peptide pools from SARS-CoV-2 and from the common cold coronaviruses HCoV-NL63, HCoV-OC43 and HCoV-229E. In control cultures, a CEFX viral epitope pool was used as positive control, an HIV-1 Nef peptide pool was used as negative control, or no peptide was added. In ten to eleven COVID-19 convalescent patients and a few infection-naive healthy vaccine recipients, researchers compared the spike-specific CD4+ TCR repertoire from before mRNA vaccination with the repertoire from after.

The paper's findings and limits, for the study overall: Among the post-vaccine SARS-CoV-2-reactive clones in convalescent patients, a median about 87% showed up only after vaccination, which suggests vaccine-specific priming. Only a relatively small number of convalescent patients were included in the study, and early timepoints following natural infection were not analyzed. Of the vaccine-specific clones found in convalescent patients, nearly all (304 of 307) were mono-reactive for SARS-CoV-2 spike instead of being cross-reactive with common cold coronaviruses. Although the median number of SARS-CoV-2-reactive clonotypes went up from roughly 20 after infection to 38 after vaccination, the increase was not significant.

Library creation used PCR. At the Johns Hopkins FTIC core, DNA from the cultured CD4+ T cells underwent TCR sequencing with the Oncomine TCR Beta short-read assay. Genomic DNA was extracted from the cultured CD4+ T cells with the QIAamp micro DNA kit. Oncomine TCR Beta libraries from cultured CD4+ T cells were pooled using unique dual indexes and sequenced on an Illumina iSeq 100. Regarding the original processing steps: Non-productive sequences were removed, and CDR3s not starting with C, not ending with F or W, or shorter than 7 amino acids were discarded. The MANAFEST web application was used to identify antigen-specific clonotypes by comparing peptide-stimulated wells against reference wells and other culture wells. Positive clones required FDR below 0.05, an odds ratio above 5, and productive frequency above 0.1% in at least two of three replicate wells. A clonotype counted as cross-reactive if it showed significant expansion both in the SARS-CoV-2 spike wells and in at least one common cold coronavirus spike condition. CDR3 homology was assessed with Levenshtein distances (stringdist) and unrooted phylogenetic trees (ape) in R version 3.6.1. Using fastp at Q25 and MiXCR, TCRdb reprocessed the public reads and kept productive beta chains. Here each entry gathers all rows of one CDR3 protein and keeps the most common genes and DNA. V and J calls and clone size were set by TCRdb, not the authors. Counted in this sample were tens of thousands of distinct CDR3 sequences; around 42% of them appeared once. The ten top clones hold about a fifth of the sample.

The starting material was CD4+ T cells from blood, cultured in vitro, obtained before SARS-CoV-2 vaccination. The sequence joins TRBV7-2 to TRBJ2-5; the D gene is not confidently resolved. The origin of this receptor is a human donor who received a COVID-19 vaccine. The CDR3 protein sequence reads: CASSPGRQETQYF. Read as DNA, the sequence is TGTGCCAGCAGCCCGGGCAGGCAAGAGACCCAGTACTTC.